Below, 27 T cell receptor beta chains from the same sample are listed, as sequenced in a study of shared clonotypes between healthy human individuals. Using immunoSEQ multiplex PCR, the repertoire was profiled, and TCRdb retains in-frame clones only, with some absent. The profile shows about 2.1 million clones, roughly 91% of them singletons. CD8 cells regarded as naive lacked CD45RO, were positively chosen for CCR7, and omitted terminally differentiated effector memory CD45RA+ cells. The sequenced sample was naive CD8+ T cells from PBMCs. Receptors originate from a man aged 18 to 35 in good health. Some clones in this sample may be carry-over from other donors' samples.

This rearrangement joins TRBV11-2 to TRBJ2-1; D is perhaps TRBD2 (6 bases). The CDR3 runs 16 residues. The germline V gene has CDR1 SGHAT and CDR2 FQNNGV. The V end lost 5 bases, the J end lost 7 bases, and 21 bases lay between the germline ends. Here the CDR3 DNA reads TGTGCCAGCAGCCTAGGGGAGGCTAGGCTTTATAATGAGCAGTTCTTC. Its protein is CASSLGEARLYNEQFF. The full variable domain, with the rest looked up from reference TRBV11-2 and TRBJ2-1, is EAGVAQSPRYKIIEKRQSVAFWCNPISGHATLYWYQQILGQGPKLLIQFQNNGVVDDSQLPKDRFSAERLKGVDSTLKIQPAKLEDSAVYLCASSLGEARLYNEQFFGPGTRLTVL.

V usage is TRBV4-2 and J usage is TRBJ1-1; tentatively, D is TRBD1 (6 bases). V dropped 1 base and J dropped 0 bases, with 12 bases sitting between them. CDR3 length: 16 amino acids. Germline V lookup: CDR1 LGHNA, CDR2 YNFKEQ. The CDR3 DNA reads TGTGCCAGCAGCCAAGGATGGGGGGCTGTGAACACTGAAGCTTTCTTT. Translation gives CASSQGWGAVNTEAFF.

This chain uses TRBV30 with TRBJ1-2; D remains unclear. This CDR3 spans 14 amino acids. Germline assignment: CDR1 GTSNPN and CDR2 SVGIG (reference sequence). Between the trimmed V and J ends, which lost 7 bases and 0 bases, there was a span of 15 bases. The CDR3 reads CASLGQLANYGYTF. The CDR3 bases are TGTGCCTCCCTGGGCCAGTTAGCTAACTATGGCTACACCTTC.

This chain uses TRBV13 with TRBJ2-7, with D perhaps TRBD2 (6 bases). Germline V CDR1 and CDR2: PRHDT, FYEKMQ (reference sequence). Trimming left V 4 bases short and J 7 bases short, with 11 bases between. The CDR3 runs to 12 residues. The CDR3 is CASSSGVREQYF. The CDR3 nucleotides read TGTGCCAGCAGCTCGGGGGTCCGAGAGCAGTACTTC.

This chain uses TRBV18 with TRBJ2-7, with TRBD1 identical over 9 bases. There are 15 residues in the CDR3. Trimming at V came to 3 bases and at J to 3 bases, leaving 6 bases not matched to a gene. Looked up from germline, CDR1 is KGHSH and CDR2 is LQKENI. CDR3 sequence (DNA): TGTGCCAGCTCACCTCGCCGGGACAGGGACTACGAGCAGTACTTC. It yields the protein CASSPRRDRDYEQYF.

This chain uses TRBV10-3 with TRBJ1-2; D is undetermined. V lost 7 bases, J lost 4 bases, and 19 bases lay in between. The CDR3 spans 15 residues. Germline lookup yields CDR1 ENHRY and CDR2 SYGVKD. The CDR3: CAITFQFEGFYGYTF. Written as DNA, the CDR3 is TGTGCCATCACCTTCCAGTTTGAGGGATTCTATGGCTACACCTTC.

V gene TRBV5-4 combines with J gene TRBJ2-7; a weak D match, TRBD1 (6 bases). This CDR3 comprises 14 residues. Trimming cost V 3 bases and J 2 bases, with 12 bases left between them. Germline V CDR1 and CDR2: SGHNT, YYREEE (reference sequence). CDR3 amino acids: CASSSPGQPYEQYF. As DNA, the CDR3 is TGTGCCAGCAGCTCACCGGGACAACCCTACGAGCAGTACTTC.

The V call is TRBV9, the J call TRBJ2-2, with a tentative D call TRBD2 (6 bases). The germline V gene encodes CDR1 SGDLS and CDR2 YYNGEE. The V and J ends lost 3 bases and 0 bases respectively, with 9 bases between them. This CDR3 is 15 amino acids long. CDR3 region: CASSEGLANTGELFF. The DNA for the CDR3 is TGTGCCAGCAGCGAGGGACTGGCGAACACCGGGGAGCTGTTTTTT.

With regard to this clone: The identical CDR3 is also encoded by other nucleotide sequences in the sample. V is TRBV15 and J is TRBJ1-3; D is uncertain. V lost 5 bases and J 0 bases, leaving 11 bases between the germline ends. The CDR3 extends over 15 amino acids. Germline V gene data show CDR1 as LNHNV and CDR2 as YYDKDF (reference sequence). The CDR3 nucleotides are TGTGCCACCAGCTCGGGAGGCGGCTCTGGAAACACCATATATTTT. As protein: CATSSGGGSGNTIYF.

This clone was recorded once. V gene TRBV28 combines with J gene TRBJ2-7; unclear D gene. The CDR3 is made up of 12 amino acids. The germline V gene has CDR1 MDHEN and CDR2 SYDVKM. Trimming took off 5 bases at V and 7 bases at J, with 12 bases between the two ends. CDR3 bases: TGTGCCAGCAGTCCACTATCGTCTGAGCAGTACTTC. Protein sequence: CASSPLSSEQYF.

The rearrangement uses TRBV4-3 and TRBJ2-5; D is uncertain. The CDR3 extends over 15 amino acids. The germline V and J ends were trimmed by 4 bases and 2 bases, with 14 bases remaining between them. The germline V gene encodes CDR1 LGHNA and CDR2 YSLEER. CDR3 residues: CASSPTLSLQETQYF. CDR3 DNA: TGCGCCAGCAGCCCCACATTGTCGTTGCAAGAGACCCAGTACTTC.

The chain joins TRBV27 to TRBJ2-5, with 15 bases aligning to TRBD2. V lost 5 bases, J lost 5 bases, and 6 bases stayed unmatched. The germline V gene has CDR1 MNHEY and CDR2 SMNVEV (reference sequence). The CDR3 is made up of 16 amino acids. CDR3 in DNA: TGTGCCAGCAGTACCTTAGGGACTAGCGGGGGGGAGACCCAGTACTTC. It specifies CASSTLGTSGGETQYF.

This clone was detected only once. This chain connects TRBV7-9 to TRBJ2-7; D tentatively reads TRBD1 or TRBD2 (5 bases each). The germline V gene encodes CDR1 SEHNR and CDR2 FQNEAQ (reference sequence). Between the trimmed V and J ends, which lost 5 bases and 5 bases, there was a span of 22 bases. This CDR3 contains 16 residues. The CDR3: CASSSFPGPGKNEQYF. The CDR3 DNA reads TGTGCCAGCAGCAGTTTCCCGGGACCGGGTAAGAACGAGCAGTACTTC.

This clone was seen once. V is TRBV7-3 and J is TRBJ2-7, with D perhaps TRBD1 (6 bases). This CDR3 comprises 14 residues. Germline V gene sequence: CDR1 SGHTA, CDR2 FQGTGA. V was shortened by 6 bases and J by 4 bases, with 16 bases between the two germline ends. The CDR3, as DNA: TGTGCCAGCAGTTCCAGCGCGGACAGTTACGAGCAGTACTTC. Residues: CASSSSADSYEQYF. Full variable domain (missing parts from reference TRBV7-3 and TRBJ2-7): GAGVSQTPSNKVTEKGKYVELRCDPISGHTALYWYRQSLGQGPEFLIYFQGTGAADDSGLPNDRFFAVRPEGSVSTLKIQRTERGDSAVYLCASSSSADSYEQYFGPGTRLTVT.

V gene TRBV28 combines with J gene TRBJ2-7; 9 bases match TRBD2. CDR3 length equals 19 residues. V shed 3 bases, J shed 0 bases, and the junction held 15 bases outside the gene matches. Germline assignment: CDR1 MDHEN and CDR2 SYDVKM. CDR3 sequence: CASSFQVAREGPSSYEQYF. The CDR3 bases are TGTGCCAGCAGTTTTCAGGTCGCGCGGGAGGGGCCGAGCTCCTACGAGCAGTACTTC.

The genes are TRBV2 and TRBJ1-5, with 10 positions matching TRBD1. Germline CDR1 and CDR2: SNHLY and FYNNEI. The CDR3 contains 18 residues. The trim removed 4 bases at V and 0 bases at J, leaving 9 bases unmatched. The DNA for the CDR3 is TGTGCCAGCAGTGGGCCGGGACAGGGGTATAATAGCAATCAGCCCCAGCATTTT. Protein sequence: CASSGPGQGYNSNQPQHF. The full variable domain, with the rest looked up from reference TRBV2 and TRBJ1-5, is EPEVTQTPSHQVTQMGQEVILRCVPISNHLYFYWYRQILGQKVEFLVSFYNNEISEKSEIFDDQFSVERPDGSNFTLKIRSTKLEDSAMYFCASSGPGQGYNSNQPQHFGDGTRLSIL.

J is TRBJ1-4 and V is TRBV25-1; 9 bases are shared with TRBD1. The CDR3 extends over 15 amino acids. Germline CDR1 reads MGHDK; CDR2 reads SYGVNS. J gave up 2 bases and V 6 bases, and 4 bases lay outside the gene matches. Here the CDR3 reads CASSDRGVTNEKLFF. The DNA of the CDR3 is TGTGCCAGCAGCGACAGGGGGGTTACTAATGAAAAACTGTTTTTT.

J is TRBJ2-7 and V is TRBV14; 8 positions agree with TRBD1. CDR3 length: 15 residues. Per germline, CDR1 SGHDN and CDR2 FVKESK. V was clipped by 2 bases and J by 4 bases; unmatched bases: 7. This CDR3 reads CASSQRTGSVYEQYF. For the CDR3, the DNA is TGTGCCAGCAGCCAAAGGACAGGGTCGGTATACGAGCAGTACTTC.

The chain links TRBV10-2 to TRBJ2-3; TRBD2 agrees at 10 bases. J gave up 2 bases and V 5 bases, and 7 bases lay outside the gene matches. The length of the CDR3 is 16 residues. Germline V CDR1 and CDR2: WSHSY, SAAADI. The CDR3 nucleotides are TGCGCCAGCAGTATGACAGCGGGAGGGATCACAGATACGCAGTATTTT. Amino acid sequence: CASSMTAGGITDTQYF.

The genes are TRBV4-1 and TRBJ2-7; the match to TRBD2 covers 8 bases. The junction had 5 bases not matched to a gene; V was cut back by 0 bases and J by 1 base. The CDR3 runs to 16 residues. Germline assignment: CDR1 MGHRA and CDR2 YSYEKL. The CDR3 nucleotides read TGCGCCAGCAGCCAAGATTCGGGGGGGCCTTCCTACGAGCAGTACTTC. It codes for CASSQDSGGPSYEQYF.

V and J are TRBV28 and TRBJ2-7; possible D gene TRBD2, 6 bases. V gave up 1 base and J gave up 2 bases, with 9 bases separating them. The CDR3 extends over 14 amino acids. CDR1 and CDR2 from the germline V gene are MDHEN and SYDVKM. CDR3 residues: CASSLSTSPYEQYF. As DNA, the CDR3 is TGTGCCAGCAGTTTATCCACTAGCCCCTACGAGCAGTACTTC.

On this clone itself: This CDR3 is also generated by other DNA sequences in the sample. The chain combines TRBV29-1 with TRBJ2-3; D is perhaps TRBD2 (6 bases). CDR3 length equals 13 residues. V was trimmed by 3 bases and J by 2 bases, leaving 9 bases between them. Per the germline V gene, CDR1 is SQVTM and CDR2 is ANQGSEA. The DNA for the CDR3 is TGCAGCGTTGAGGGGGACTCCACAGATACGCAGTATTTT. It codes for CSVEGDSTDTQYF.

The rearrangement joins TRBV10-3 to TRBJ1-5; 7 positions agree with TRBD1. The trim removed 6 bases at V and 0 bases at J, leaving 8 bases unmatched. CDR3 size: 16 residues. The V gene's germline CDR1 is ENHRY and CDR2 SYGVKD. The CDR3 reads CAISPGQLYSNQPQHF. CDR3 bases: TGTGCCATCAGCCCGGGACAGCTTTATAGCAATCAGCCCCAGCATTTT.

Details on this clone: Within the sample, other DNA sequences also encode this same CDR3. The chain combines TRBV28 with TRBJ2-7; tentatively, D is TRBD1 (5 bases). Trimming stripped 1 base from V and 4 bases from J, with 8 bases between. CDR3 length: 13 residues. From germline, CDR1 is MDHEN and CDR2 SYDVKM. The CDR3 DNA sequence: TGTGCCAGCAGTTTATCAAGGGGATACGAGCAGTACTTC. It specifies CASSLSRGYEQYF. The full variable domain, in which reference TRBV28 and TRBJ2-7 provide the parts outside the CDR3, is DVKVTQSSRYLVKRTGEKVFLECVQDMDHENMFWYRQDPGLGLRLIYFSYDVKMKEKGDIPEGYSVSREKKERFSLILESASTNQTSMYLCASSLSRGYEQYFGPGTRLTVT.

The chain links TRBV5-6 to TRBJ1-5; 9 bases map to TRBD1. The J segment lost 2 bases and the V segment lost 1 base, leaving 7 bases of the junction unmatched. The CDR3 length is 17 residues. Germline V gene sequence: CDR1 SGHDT, CDR2 YYEEEE. The CDR3 sequence: CASSLSRDRARNQPQHF. The CDR3 nucleotides are TGTGCCAGCAGCTTGAGCCGGGACAGGGCCCGCAATCAGCCCCAGCATTTT.

The gene calls are TRBV28 and TRBJ2-1; TRBD2 aligns across 8 bases. With 2 bases clipped from V and 5 bases from J, the junction kept 11 bases outside the gene matches. The CDR3 runs to 17 residues. Germline CDR1 reads MDHEN; CDR2 reads SYDVKM. The CDR3: CASSLVSGSESNNEQFF. For the CDR3, the DNA is TGTGCCAGCAGTTTAGTAAGCGGGAGTGAATCCAACAATGAGCAGTTCTTC. Looking up the rest from reference TRBV28 and TRBJ2-1 gives the full variable domain: DVKVTQSSRYLVKRTGEKVFLECVQDMDHENMFWYRQDPGLGLRLIYFSYDVKMKEKGDIPEGYSVSREKKERFSLILESASTNQTSMYLCASSLVSGSESNNEQFFGPGTRLTVL.

The genes are TRBV15 and TRBJ2-3; D is unresolved. CDR3 length: 15 amino acids. Per germline, CDR1 LNHNV and CDR2 YYDKDF (reference sequence). The V end was cut by 3 bases, the J end by 1 base, with 11 bases between. The CDR3 is CATSRSLDRTDTQYF. Here the CDR3 DNA reads TGTGCCACCAGCAGGTCCTTGGATCGCACAGATACGCAGTATTTT.